Listed below are T cell receptor beta chains from one sample, sequenced in a study of beta chain features in type 1 diabetes. The assay was immunoSEQ multiplex PCR, and TCRdb's table has in-frame clones only and misses some. The sample yields approximately 170,000 clones, over 6% seen once. Material: central memory CD4+ T cells from blood. The receptors shown here come from a man between 18 and 35 years old with type 1 diabetes. The CDR3 runs from the conserved cysteine through the conserved F or W. Fields, in order: J gene, V gene, D gene, clone size, CDR3 DNA, CDR3 protein. D genes are given only for firm matches. Clone size, where shown, is once, few, many, or a class for clones that have expanded.

TRBJ2-7	TRBV28	.	.	TGTGCCAGCAGTTACAGGGCCGAGCAGTACTTC	CASSYRAEQYF
TRBJ2-3	TRBV5-1	.	once	TGCGCCAGCAGCTGGATCGGGGAGGGCACAGATACGCAGTATTTT	CASSWIGEGTDTQYF
TRBJ1-2	TRBV29-1	TRBD1	.	TGCAGCGTTGAAGGCAGGGGGCGGAACTATGGCTACACCTTC	CSVEGRGRNYGYTF
TRBJ1-3	TRBV5-6	.	few	TGTGCCAGCAGCTTCGGACTCTCTGGAAACACCATATATTTT	CASSFGLSGNTIYF
TRBJ1-1	TRBV5-1	.	few	TGCGCCAGCAGCGGGGTGGGGCAGCGCACTGAAGCTTTCTTT	CASSGVGQRTEAFF
TRBJ1-2	TRBV4-1	.	few	TGCGCCAGCAGCCAAGAATCACTAGGCTATGGCTACACCTTC	CASSQESLGYGYTF
TRBJ2-3	TRBV2	TRBD2	.	TGTGCCAGCGCGGCGGGGGACACAGATACGCAGTATTTT	CASAAGDTDTQYF
TRBJ2-3	TRBV16	.	.	TGTGCCAGCAGCCAAACACAGTCCCGGCAAGATACGCAGTATTTT	CASSQTQSRQDTQYF
TRBJ1-5	TRBV18	.	.	TGTGCCAGCTCACCTACGGCTCGGGGGGCAGGTCAGCCCCAGCATTTT	CASSPTARGAGQPQHF
TRBJ2-7	TRBV7-9	.	few	TGTGCCAGCAGCTCGAGCGGATACGAGCAGTACTTC	CASSSSGYEQYF
TRBJ2-1	TRBV14	TRBD2	many	TGTGCCAGCAGCAGATCTAGCGGGAGGATCTCCTACAATGAGCAGTTCTTC	CASSRSSGRISYNEQFF
TRBJ1-2	TRBV2	TRBD1	.	TGTGCCACCGATGAGGGGGCGGGTGGCTACACCTTC	CATDEGAGGYTF
TRBJ2-5	TRBV6-6	.	.	TGTGCCAGCAGGAACCAGGGTCAAGAGACCCAGTACTTC	CASRNQGQETQYF
TRBJ1-1	TRBV19	.	few	TGTGCCAGTAGTCTAGGACATACAGCCAGCACTGAAGCTTTCTTT	CASSLGHTASTEAFF
TRBJ2-7	TRBV7-2	.	.	TGTGCCAGCAGCCCCCACAGGGACTACGAGCAGTACTTC	CASSPHRDYEQYF
TRBJ1-2	TRBV10-3	.	few	TGTGCCATCAGTTCTAGGGGAGGGAACTATGGCTACACCTTC	CAISSRGGNYGYTF
TRBJ2-2	TRBV4-1	TRBD1	few	TGCGCCAGCAGCTTAGGACAGGGAGAGACCGGGGAGCTGTTTTTT	CASSLGQGETGELFF
TRBJ2-1	TRBV7-2	.	few	TGTGCCAGCAGCTTAGATCGGGATGGCCGGGAGCAGTTCTTC	CASSLDRDGREQFF
TRBJ2-5	TRBV7-7	TRBD1	once	TGTGCCAGCAGCTTGACAGGGGGAAAAGAGACCCAGTACTTC	CASSLTGGKETQYF
TRBJ2-3	TRBV14	.	many	TGTGCCAGCAGCCAGCATGTCACAGCTCCCTTAACGCAGTATTTT	CASSQHVTAPLTQYF
TRBJ2-5	TRBV27	.	few	TGTGCCAGCAGTTACCGGGTACGAGAGACCCAGTACTTC	CASSYRVRETQYF
TRBJ2-1	TRBV6-5	TRBD2	.	TGTGCCAGCAGTTACTCGACTAGCGGGGGGCTCGAGCAGTTCTTC	CASSYSTSGGLEQFF
TRBJ1-6	TRBV14	TRBD1	few	TGTGCCAGCAGCCAAGGTCGACAGGGGTATAATTCACCCCTCCACTTT	CASSQGRQGYNSPLHF
TRBJ2-2	TRBV6-5	.	few	TGTGCCAGCAGTTACACTCCCCCCGGGGAGCTGTTTTTT	CASSYTPPGELFF
TRBJ1-5	TRBV30	TRBD1	.	TGTGCCTGGAGTACCGGACAGGGGTACAATCAGCCCCAGCATTTT	CAWSTGQGYNQPQHF
TRBJ2-2	TRBV7-2	TRBD2	many	TGTGCCAGCAGCCGGACTAGAAACACCGGGGAGCTGTTTTTT	CASSRTRNTGELFF
TRBJ2-2	TRBV9	TRBD1	few	TGTGCCAGCAGCGTAATAGGGGGCTCCGGGGAGCTGTTTTTT	CASSVIGGSGELFF
TRBJ1-6	TRBV11-2	.	few	TGTGCCAGCAGCCTCCTGGGGGGAGATTCACCCCTCCACTTT	CASSLLGGDSPLHF
TRBJ2-7	TRBV28	.	.	TGTGCCAGCCAAAAAGGGGGGGCGTACGAGCAGTACTTC	CASQKGGAYEQYF
TRBJ2-1	TRBV5-4	.	.	TGTGCCAGCACCGGCGACTTTAACTACAATGAGCAGTTCTTC	CASTGDFNYNEQFF
TRBJ2-5	TRBV6-5	.	.	TGTGCCAGCAGTGAAAAGGGCCGGTCCAGGGAGTACTTC	CASSEKGRSREYF
TRBJ1-2	TRBV5-4	TRBD1	many	TGTGCCAGCAGCCAAGATTCAGGGGGCGGGTACTATGGCTACACCTTC	CASSQDSGGGYYGYTF
TRBJ2-5	TRBV7-8	TRBD1	.	TGTGCCAGCAGCTTAGGGACAGGAAAGACCCAGTACTTC	CASSLGTGKTQYF
TRBJ2-4	TRBV25-1	.	.	TGTGCCAGCAGTACCACTAGAGGAAACATTCAGTACTTC	CASSTTRGNIQYF
TRBJ1-1	TRBV29-1	TRBD1	few	TGCAGCGTGAGGAAATCGACAGGGAGCAACGCTGAAGCTTTCTTT	CSVRKSTGSNAEAFF
TRBJ2-5	TRBV19	TRBD1	few	TGTGCCAGTAGTATAAGGGGACAGGCTTCCGACTTC	CASSIRGQASDF
TRBJ2-1	TRBV4-2	TRBD1	.	TGTGCCAGCAGCCAACCGGTTGGGCAGGGACAGAATGAGCAGTTCTTC	CASSQPVGQGQNEQFF
TRBJ2-1	TRBV30	.	few	TGTGCCTGGAGGGGTCAGGGGGAGCAGTTCTTC	CAWRGQGEQFF
TRBJ2-5	TRBV7-2	TRBD2	many	TGTGCCAGCAGCTCGAACTGGGGGGGAGAGACCCAGTACTTC	CASSSNWGGETQYF
TRBJ2-1	TRBV14	TRBD2	few	TGTGCCAGCAGCCGATTGACTAGCGGGAGCTATGAGCAGTTCTTC	CASSRLTSGSYEQFF
TRBJ1-2	TRBV29-1	.	many	TGCAGCGTAAGACAGGATGGCTACACCTTC	CSVRQDGYTF
TRBJ1-4	TRBV5-4	TRBD1	few	TGTGCCAGCAGCCAGGACAGGGGGAATGAAAAACTGTTTTTT	CASSQDRGNEKLFF
TRBJ2-1	TRBV5-1	TRBD2	.	TGCGCCAGCAGCCCGGGACTAGCGGGAGGTTTCGGTGAGCAGTTCTTC	CASSPGLAGGFGEQFF
TRBJ2-1	TRBV6-6	TRBD2	few	TGTGCCAGCAGCCCCGCCGGGGGGACCTACAATGAGCAGTTCTTC	CASSPAGGTYNEQFF
TRBJ2-2	TRBV30	TRBD2	few	TGTGCCTGGAGTGTCACTAGCGCCGGCACCGGGGAGCTGTTTTTT	CAWSVTSAGTGELFF